This T cell receptor beta chain emerged from a study of CD8 T cells in ankylosing spondylitis. TCRdb re-called the 5' RACE reads through MiXCR, storing one row per CDR3 protein. The table includes 150,000 to 200,000 distinct CDR3 sequences, about an eighth detected once. General observations from the study: In peripheral blood, disease-linked CD8+ clones occurred at relatively low frequencies. Before this, some motif variants had been reported in reactive arthritis synovial fluid and blood. Among TCR beta sequences, a motif of under 10 highly homologous variants appeared characteristic of ankylosing spondylitis blood. From matched ankylosing spondylitis synovial fluid, disease-linked clones were reportedly recovered at significantly enriched levels.

The trim removed 4 bases at V and 2 bases at J, leaving 6 bases unmatched. Per germline, CDR1 SQVTM and CDR2 ANQGSEA. CDR3 length equals 14 residues. This clonotype was seen ten or more times. Its antigen remains unknown. The chain joins TRBV29-1 to TRBJ2-3; 7 nucleotides align to TRBD2. The TCR originated in a female donor with ankylosing spondylitis or in good health (not recorded which). Sequencing was carried out using blood, either unsorted or a sorted T cell fraction (not recorded which). In DNA, the CDR3 is TGCAGCGTTGGTGGGAGGGCCCACACAGATACGCAGTATTTT. It translates to CSVGGRAHTDTQYF.